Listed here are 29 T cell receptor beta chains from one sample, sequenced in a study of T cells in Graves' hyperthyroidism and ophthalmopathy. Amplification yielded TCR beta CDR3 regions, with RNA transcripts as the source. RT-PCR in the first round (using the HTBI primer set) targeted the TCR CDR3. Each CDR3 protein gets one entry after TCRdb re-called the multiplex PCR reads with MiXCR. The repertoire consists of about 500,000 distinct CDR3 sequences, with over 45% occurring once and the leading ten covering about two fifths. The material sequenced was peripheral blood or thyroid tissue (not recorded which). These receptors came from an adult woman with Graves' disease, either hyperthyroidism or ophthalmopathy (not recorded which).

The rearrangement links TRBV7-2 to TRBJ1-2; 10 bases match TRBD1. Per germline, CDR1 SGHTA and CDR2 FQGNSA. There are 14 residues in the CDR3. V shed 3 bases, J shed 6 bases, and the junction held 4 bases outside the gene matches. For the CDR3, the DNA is TGTGCCAGCAGCTTGGACAGGGGGTCGGATGGCTACACCTTC. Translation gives CASSLDRGSDGYTF.

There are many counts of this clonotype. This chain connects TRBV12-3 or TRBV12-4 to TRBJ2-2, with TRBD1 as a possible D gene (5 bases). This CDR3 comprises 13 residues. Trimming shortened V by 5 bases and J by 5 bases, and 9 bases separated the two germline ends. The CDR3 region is CASSRRGTGELFF. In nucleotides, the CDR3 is TGTGCCAGCAGTCGAAGGGGAACCGGGGAGCTGTTTTTT.

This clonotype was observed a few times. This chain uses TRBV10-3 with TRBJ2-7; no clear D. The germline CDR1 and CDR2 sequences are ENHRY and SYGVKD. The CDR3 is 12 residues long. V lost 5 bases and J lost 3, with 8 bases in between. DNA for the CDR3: TGTGCCATCAGTAGGCAGAACTACGAGCAGTACTTC. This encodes CAISRQNYEQYF.

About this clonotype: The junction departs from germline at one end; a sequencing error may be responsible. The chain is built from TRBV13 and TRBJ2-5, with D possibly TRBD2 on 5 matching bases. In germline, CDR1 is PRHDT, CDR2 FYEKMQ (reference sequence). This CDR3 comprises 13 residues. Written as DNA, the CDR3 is TGCGCCAGCAGCAACCGGACTGAACAGACCCAGTACTTC. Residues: CASSNRTEQTQYF.

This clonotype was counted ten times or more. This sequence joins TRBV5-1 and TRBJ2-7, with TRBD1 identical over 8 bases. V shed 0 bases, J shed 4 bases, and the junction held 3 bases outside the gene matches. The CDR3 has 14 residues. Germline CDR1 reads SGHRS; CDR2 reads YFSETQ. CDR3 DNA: TGCGCCAGCAGCTTGGCCAGGGGGCGGTACGAGCAGTACTTC. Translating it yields CASSLARGRYEQYF.

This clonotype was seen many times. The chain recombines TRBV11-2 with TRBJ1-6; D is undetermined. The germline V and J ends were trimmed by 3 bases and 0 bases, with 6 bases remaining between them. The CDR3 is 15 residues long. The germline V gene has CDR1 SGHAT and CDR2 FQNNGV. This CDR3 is CASSFESSYNSPLHF. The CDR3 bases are TGTGCCAGCAGCTTTGAGAGCTCCTATAATTCACCCCTCCACTTT. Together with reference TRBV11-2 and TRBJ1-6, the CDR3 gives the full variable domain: EAGVAQSPRYKIIEKRQSVAFWCNPISGHATLYWYQQILGQGPKLLIQFQNNGVVDDSQLPKDRFSAERLKGVDSTLKIQPAKLEDSAVYLCASSFESSYNSPLHFGNGTRLTVT.

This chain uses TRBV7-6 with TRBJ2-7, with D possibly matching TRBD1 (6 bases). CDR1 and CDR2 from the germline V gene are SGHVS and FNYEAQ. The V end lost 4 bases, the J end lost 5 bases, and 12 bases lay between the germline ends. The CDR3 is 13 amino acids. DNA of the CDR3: TGTGCCAGCAGCTGGACAGTCAGGCACGAGCAGTACTTC. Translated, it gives CASSWTVRHEQYF.

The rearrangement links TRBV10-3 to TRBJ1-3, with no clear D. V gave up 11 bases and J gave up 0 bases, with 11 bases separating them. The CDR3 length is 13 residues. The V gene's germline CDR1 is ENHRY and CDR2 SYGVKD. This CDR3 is CAGRLNSGNTIYF. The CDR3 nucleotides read TGTGCCGGGAGATTGAACTCTGGAAACACCATATATTTT.

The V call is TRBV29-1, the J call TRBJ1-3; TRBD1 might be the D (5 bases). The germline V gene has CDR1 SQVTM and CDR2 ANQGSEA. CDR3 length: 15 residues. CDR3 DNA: TGCAGTGGTGCGGGACCGCTGTTCTCTGGAAACACCATATATTTT. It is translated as CSGAGPLFSGNTIYF.

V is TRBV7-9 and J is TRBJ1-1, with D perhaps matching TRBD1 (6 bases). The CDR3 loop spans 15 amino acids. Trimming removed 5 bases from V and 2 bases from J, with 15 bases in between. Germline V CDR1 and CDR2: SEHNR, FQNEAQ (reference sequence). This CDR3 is CASSVSGTTNTEAFF. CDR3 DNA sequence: TGTGCCAGCAGCGTTTCAGGGACAACTAACACTGAAGCTTTCTTT.

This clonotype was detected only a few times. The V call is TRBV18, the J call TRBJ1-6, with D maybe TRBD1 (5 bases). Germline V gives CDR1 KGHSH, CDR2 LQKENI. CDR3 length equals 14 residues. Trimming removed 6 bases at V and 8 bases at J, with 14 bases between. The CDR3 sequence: CASSETDTDSPLHF. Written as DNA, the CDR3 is TGTGCCAGCTCTGAGACAGATACGGATTCACCCCTCCACTTT.

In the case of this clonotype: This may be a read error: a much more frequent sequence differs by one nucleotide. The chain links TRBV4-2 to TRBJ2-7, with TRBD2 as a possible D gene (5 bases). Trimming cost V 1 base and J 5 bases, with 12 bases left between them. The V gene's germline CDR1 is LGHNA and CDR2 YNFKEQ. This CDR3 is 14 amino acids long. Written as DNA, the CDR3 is TGTGCCAGCAGCCAAGGGCTGGGAGCAGACGAGCAGTACTTC. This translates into CASSQGLGADEQYF.

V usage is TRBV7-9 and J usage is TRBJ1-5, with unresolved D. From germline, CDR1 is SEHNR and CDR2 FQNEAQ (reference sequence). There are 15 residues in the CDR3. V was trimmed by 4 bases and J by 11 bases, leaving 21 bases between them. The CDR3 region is CASSSGLAGIGTQHF. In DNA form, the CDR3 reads TGTGCCAGCAGCTCCGGACTAGCGGGGATAGGAACCCAGCATTTT.

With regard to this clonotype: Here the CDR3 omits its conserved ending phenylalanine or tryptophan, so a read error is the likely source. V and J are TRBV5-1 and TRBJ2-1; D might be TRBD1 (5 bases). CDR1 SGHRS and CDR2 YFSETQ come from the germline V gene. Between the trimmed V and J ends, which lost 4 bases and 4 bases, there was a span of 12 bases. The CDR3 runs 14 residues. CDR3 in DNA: TGCGCCAGCAGCAGGGGCCAGATTTACAATGAGCAGTTCCTC. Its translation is CASSRGQIYNEQFL.

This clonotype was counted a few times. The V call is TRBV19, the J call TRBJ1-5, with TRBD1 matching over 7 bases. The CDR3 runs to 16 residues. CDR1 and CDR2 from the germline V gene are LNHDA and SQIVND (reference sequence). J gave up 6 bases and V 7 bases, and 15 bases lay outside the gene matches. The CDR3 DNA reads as TGTGCCAGTAAGATCGGACGGACAGGTGGGGGTCAGCCCCAGCATTTT. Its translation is CASKIGRTGGGQPQHF.

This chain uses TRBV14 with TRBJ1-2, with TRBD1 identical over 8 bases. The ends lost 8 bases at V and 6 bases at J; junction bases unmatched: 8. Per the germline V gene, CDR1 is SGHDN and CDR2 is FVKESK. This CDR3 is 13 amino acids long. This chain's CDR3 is CASGQGPRNGYTF. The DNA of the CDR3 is TGTGCCAGCGGACAGGGACCGCGGAATGGCTACACCTTC.

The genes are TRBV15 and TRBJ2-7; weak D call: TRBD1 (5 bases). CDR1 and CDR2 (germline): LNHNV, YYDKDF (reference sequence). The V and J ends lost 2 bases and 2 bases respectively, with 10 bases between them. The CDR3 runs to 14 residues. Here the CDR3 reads CATSRFQGAYEQYF. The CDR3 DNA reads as TGTGCCACCAGCAGATTCCAAGGGGCCTACGAGCAGTACTTC. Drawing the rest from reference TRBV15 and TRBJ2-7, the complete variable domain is DAMVIQNPRYQVTQFGKPVTLSCSQTLNHNVMYWYQQKSSQAPKLLFHYYDKDFNNEADTPDNFQSRRPNTSFCFLDIRSPGLGDTAMYLCATSRFQGAYEQYFGPGTRLTVT.

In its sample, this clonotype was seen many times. DNA of the CDR3: TGTGCCAGCAGATTATCCGGTCCGGGGTTCGGGGGAAACACCATATATTTT. Translated, it gives CASRLSGPGFGGNTIYF. The chain employs TRBV11-2 and TRBJ1-3; D gene ambiguous. This CDR3 contains 17 residues. Between the trimmed V and J ends, which lost 6 bases and 4 bases, there was a span of 22 bases. The germline CDR1 and CDR2 sequences are SGHAT and FQNNGV. The variable domain in full, completed from reference TRBV11-2 and TRBJ1-3, reads EAGVAQSPRYKIIEKRQSVAFWCNPISGHATLYWYQQILGQGPKLLIQFQNNGVVDDSQLPKDRFSAERLKGVDSTLKIQPAKLEDSAVYLCASRLSGPGFGGNTIYFGEGSWLTVV.

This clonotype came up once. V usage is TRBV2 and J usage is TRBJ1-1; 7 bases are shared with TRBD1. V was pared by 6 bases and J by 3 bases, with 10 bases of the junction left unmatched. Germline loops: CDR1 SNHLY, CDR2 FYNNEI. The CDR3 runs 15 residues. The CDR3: CASRPGTDLDTEAFF. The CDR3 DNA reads TGTGCCAGCAGACCCGGGACAGACCTCGACACTGAAGCTTTCTTT. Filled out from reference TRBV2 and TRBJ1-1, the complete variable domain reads EPEVTQTPSHQVTQMGQEVILRCVPISNHLYFYWYRQILGQKVEFLVSFYNNEISEKSEIFDDQFSVERPDGSNFTLKIRSTKLEDSAMYFCASRPGTDLDTEAFFGQGTRLTVV.

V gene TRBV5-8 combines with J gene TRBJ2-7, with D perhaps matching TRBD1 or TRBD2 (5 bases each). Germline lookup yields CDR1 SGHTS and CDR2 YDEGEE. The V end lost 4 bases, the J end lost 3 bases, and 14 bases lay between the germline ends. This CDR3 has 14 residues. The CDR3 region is CASSPGPTGYEQYF. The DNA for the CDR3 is TGTGCCAGCAGCCCGGGACCGACGGGCTACGAGCAGTACTTC.

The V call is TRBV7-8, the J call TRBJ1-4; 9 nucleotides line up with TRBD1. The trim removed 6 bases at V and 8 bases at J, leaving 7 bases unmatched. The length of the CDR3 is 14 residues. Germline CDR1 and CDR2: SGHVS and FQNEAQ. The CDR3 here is CASRRDRAGEKLFF. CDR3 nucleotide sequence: TGTGCCAGCAGGCGGGACAGGGCAGGGGAAAAACTGTTTTTT.

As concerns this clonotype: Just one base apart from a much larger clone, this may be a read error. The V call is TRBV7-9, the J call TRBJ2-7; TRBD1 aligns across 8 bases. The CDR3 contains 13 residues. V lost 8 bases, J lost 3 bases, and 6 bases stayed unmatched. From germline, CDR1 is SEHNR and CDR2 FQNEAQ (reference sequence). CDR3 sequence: CASYRDRNYEQYF. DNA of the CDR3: TGTGCCAGCTACCGGGACAGGAACTACGAGCAGTACTTC.

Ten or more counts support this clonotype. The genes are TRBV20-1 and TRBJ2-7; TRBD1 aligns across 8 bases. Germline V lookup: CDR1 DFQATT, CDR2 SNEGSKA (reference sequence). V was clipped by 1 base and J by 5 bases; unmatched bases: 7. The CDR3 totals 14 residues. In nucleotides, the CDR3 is TGCAGTGCTAGAGGGTGGACAGGGTTGAACGAGCAGTACTTC. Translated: CSARGWTGLNEQYF.

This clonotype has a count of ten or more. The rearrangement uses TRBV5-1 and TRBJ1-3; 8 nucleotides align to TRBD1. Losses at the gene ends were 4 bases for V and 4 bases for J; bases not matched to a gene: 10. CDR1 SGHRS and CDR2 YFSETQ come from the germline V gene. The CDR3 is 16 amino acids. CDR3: CASSPPGQGGGNTIYF. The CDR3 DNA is TGCGCCAGCAGCCCGCCCGGACAGGGAGGCGGAAACACCATATATTTT.

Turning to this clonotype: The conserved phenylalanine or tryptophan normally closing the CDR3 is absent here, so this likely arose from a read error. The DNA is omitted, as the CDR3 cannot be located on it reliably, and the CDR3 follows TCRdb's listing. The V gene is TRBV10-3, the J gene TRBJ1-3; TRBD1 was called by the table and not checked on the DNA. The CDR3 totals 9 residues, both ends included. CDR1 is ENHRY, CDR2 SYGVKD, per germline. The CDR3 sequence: CAIMGQGNT.

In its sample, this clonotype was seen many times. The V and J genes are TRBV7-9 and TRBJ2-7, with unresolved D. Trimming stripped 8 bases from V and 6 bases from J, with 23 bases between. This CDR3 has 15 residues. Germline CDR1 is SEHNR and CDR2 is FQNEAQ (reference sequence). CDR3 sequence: CASGPRLFPASEQYF. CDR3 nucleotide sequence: TGTGCCAGCGGCCCCCGTCTCTTTCCAGCGAGCGAGCAGTACTTC.

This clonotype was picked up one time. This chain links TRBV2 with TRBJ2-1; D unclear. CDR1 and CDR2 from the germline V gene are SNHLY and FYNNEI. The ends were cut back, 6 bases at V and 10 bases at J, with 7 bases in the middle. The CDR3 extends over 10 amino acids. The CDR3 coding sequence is TGTGCCAGCAGGTACTCCGAGCAGTTCTTC. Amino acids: CASRYSEQFF.

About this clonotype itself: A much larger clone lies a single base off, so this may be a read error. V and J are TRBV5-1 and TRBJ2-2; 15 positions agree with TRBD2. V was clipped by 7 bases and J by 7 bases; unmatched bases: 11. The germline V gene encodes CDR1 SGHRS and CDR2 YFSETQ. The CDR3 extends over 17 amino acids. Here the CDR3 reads CASGGGTSGRMSGELFF. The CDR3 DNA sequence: TGCGCCAGCGGCGGCGGGACTAGCGGGAGGATGAGCGGGGAGCTGTTTTTT.

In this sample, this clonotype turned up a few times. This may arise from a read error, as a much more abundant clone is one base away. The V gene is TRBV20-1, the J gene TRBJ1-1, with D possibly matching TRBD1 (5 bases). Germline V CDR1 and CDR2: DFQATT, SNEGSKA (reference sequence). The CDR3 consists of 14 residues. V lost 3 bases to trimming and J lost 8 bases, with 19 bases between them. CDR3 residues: CSARGGTAAREAFF. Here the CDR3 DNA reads TGCAGTGCTAGGGGGGGGACCGCCGCACGAGAAGCTTTCTTT.